The 32 T cell receptor beta chains listed next were all sequenced from one sample in a study of blood T cell repertoires in COVID-19. Assay used: immunoSEQ multiplex PCR; TCRdb lists only in-frame clones, some missing. The sample lists hundreds of thousands of clones; more than 75% were seen once. Sample: peripheral blood. These receptors came from a woman in her 30s who had recovered from COVID-19.

The chain recombines TRBV28 with TRBJ1-1; 7 bases agree with TRBD1. With 4 bases clipped from V and 8 bases from J, the junction kept 13 bases outside the gene matches. The CDR3 covers 15 residues. From germline, CDR1 is MDHEN and CDR2 SYDVKM. The CDR3 coding sequence is TGTGCCAGCAGTTCCCGTAACGACAGGGCCGTAGAAGCTTTCTTT. Protein: CASSSRNDRAVEAFF.

This chain connects TRBV10-3 to TRBJ2-5; no definite D call. In germline, CDR1 is ENHRY, CDR2 SYGVKD. Between the trimmed V and J ends, which lost 0 bases and 5 bases, there was a span of 13 bases. This CDR3 is built from 15 residues. This CDR3 is CAISESTKVRETQYF. The CDR3 DNA is TGTGCCATCAGTGAGTCGACGAAGGTGAGGGAGACCCAGTACTTC.

The chain links TRBV14 to TRBJ2-7; 8 bases align to TRBD2. CDR3 length: 13 residues. The germline CDR1 and CDR2 sequences are SGHDN and FVKESK. V dropped 0 bases and J dropped 7; count of bases not matched to a gene: 2. The CDR3 DNA reads TGTGCCAGCAGCCAAGAGTTAGCGGGAGAGCAGTACTTC. The encoded protein is CASSQELAGEQYF.

The genes are TRBV5-1 and TRBJ2-7; the D gene is possibly TRBD2 (7 bases). The V end was cut by 0 bases, the J end by 5 bases, with 12 bases between. The germline V gene has CDR1 SGHRS and CDR2 YFSETQ. The CDR3 spans 14 residues. CDR3 nucleotides: TGCGCCAGCAGCTTGGGCAGGGAGGGGGACGAGCAGTACTTC. This encodes CASSLGREGDEQYF.

V gene TRBV12-5 combines with J gene TRBJ1-1, with a possible D match to TRBD1 (6 bases). CDR3 length: 14 residues. The V end lost 9 bases, the J end lost 2 bases, and 16 bases lay between the germline ends. Germline-derived CDR1 and CDR2 are LGHNT and FRNRAP. The CDR3 sequence is CASKPGESNTEAFF. The CDR3 bases are TGTGCTAGCAAGCCAGGGGAATCTAACACTGAAGCTTTCTTT.

CDR3 protein: CASNGGRGYDQPQHF. CDR3 nucleotide sequence: TGTGCCAGCAATGGTGGAAGGGGTTACGATCAGCCCCAGCATTTT. The chain has TRBV6-5 and TRBJ1-5; tentative D call: TRBD1 (5 bases). Germline values: CDR1 MNHEY, CDR2 SVGAGI. Trimming took 7 bases from V and 5 from J, leaving 18 bases between them. This CDR3 contains 15 residues.

The chain is built from TRBV11-3 and TRBJ2-7; D unclear. From germline, CDR1 is SGHNT and CDR2 YENEEA. Trimming removed 1 base at V and 0 bases at J, with 7 bases between. CDR3 length: 14 amino acids. The CDR3 bases are TGTGCCAGCAGCTTAGTTGCCAGCTCCTACGAGCAGTACTTC. Translation gives CASSLVASSYEQYF.

Written as DNA, the CDR3 is TGCGCCAGCAGCTTGGCCAAAGTATCGCGGAACACTGAAGCTTTCTTT. Protein sequence: CASSLAKVSRNTEAFF. The chain carries TRBV5-1 and TRBJ1-1, with unresolved D. Germline V lookup: CDR1 SGHRS, CDR2 YFSETQ. The CDR3 length is 16 residues. Trimming removed 0 bases at V and 1 base at J, with 13 bases between.

V and J are TRBV10-2 and TRBJ1-4; the D gene is possibly TRBD1 (5 bases). Per the germline V gene, CDR1 is WSHSY and CDR2 is SAAADI. Trimming shortened V by 6 bases and J by 7 bases, and 15 bases separated the two germline ends. The CDR3 is made up of 14 amino acids. CDR3 DNA: TGCGCCAGCAGCAGGACATCGGGTAGTGAAAAACTGTTTTTT. Protein sequence: CASSRTSGSEKLFF.

V and J are TRBV4-1 and TRBJ2-1; 8 positions agree with TRBD1. V was clipped by 2 bases and J by 3 bases; unmatched bases: 3. This CDR3 contains 15 residues. Per germline, CDR1 MGHRA and CDR2 YSYEKL. The CDR3 DNA follows: TGCGCCAGCAGCCAACCGGGACAGGTCTACAATGAGCAGTTCTTC. As protein: CASSQPGQVYNEQFF.

J is TRBJ2-5 and V is TRBV27, with D perhaps matching TRBD2 (6 bases). Between the trimmed V and J ends, which lost 2 bases and 4 bases, there was a span of 8 bases. The CDR3 is made up of 13 amino acids. Germline CDR1 is MNHEY and CDR2 is SMNVEV (reference sequence). The CDR3 nucleotides read TGTGCCAGCAGTTTACGGGGAGGAGAGACCCAGTACTTC. It yields the protein CASSLRGGETQYF.

The rearrangement uses TRBV5-1 and TRBJ1-2; D perhaps matches TRBD1 (5 bases). This CDR3 contains 11 residues. The ends were cut back, 7 bases at V and 4 bases at J, with 8 bases in the middle. Germline lookup yields CDR1 SGHRS and CDR2 YFSETQ. The CDR3 DNA sequence: TGCGCCAGCCGTGACAGCTATGGCTACACCTTC. Its translation is CASRDSYGYTF. Supplemented by reference TRBV5-1 and TRBJ1-2, the full variable domain reads KAGVTQTPRYLIKTRGQQVTLSCSPISGHRSVSWYQQTPGQGLQFLFEYFSETQRNKGNFPGRFSGRQFSNSRSEMNVSTLELGDSALYLCASRDSYGYTFGSGTRLTVV.

This clone was counted a single time. The CDR3: CASSLATPFYEQYF. In DNA form, the CDR3 reads TGTGCCAGCAGCTTAGCAACACCCTTTTACGAGCAGTACTTC. The chain joins TRBV7-6 to TRBJ2-7; D ambiguous. The CDR3 covers 14 residues. The V end lost 0 bases, the J end lost 4 bases, and 10 bases lay between the germline ends. Germline V CDR1 and CDR2: SGHVS, FNYEAQ. The variable domain in full, completed from reference TRBV7-6 and TRBJ2-7, reads GAGVSQSPRYKVTKRGQDVALRCDPISGHVSLYWYRQALGQGPEFLTYFNYEAQQDKSGLPNDRFSAERPEGSISTLTIQRTEQRDSAMYRCASSLATPFYEQYFGPGTRLTVT.

V gene TRBV24-1 combines with J gene TRBJ2-2, with D tentatively TRBD1 (5 bases). The CDR3 runs to 16 residues. Germline assignment: CDR1 KGHDR and CDR2 SFDVKD. The V end lost 0 bases, the J end lost 1 base, and 8 bases lay between the germline ends. CDR3 amino acids: CATSDLGALNTGELFF. The CDR3 DNA is TGTGCCACCAGTGATTTGGGGGCGTTGAACACCGGGGAGCTGTTTTTT.

V is TRBV7-9 and J is TRBJ1-4; tentatively, D is TRBD1 (5 bases). Per the germline V gene, CDR1 is SEHNR and CDR2 is FQNEAQ (reference sequence). The CDR3 has 14 amino acids. Trimming shortened V by 2 bases and J by 12 bases, and 16 bases separated the two germline ends. The CDR3 sequence: CASSLFPSIGELFF. The CDR3 DNA follows: TGTGCCAGCAGCTTATTTCCTTCGATAGGGGAACTGTTTTTT.

The chain couples TRBV6-5 to TRBJ2-3, with 9 bases that match TRBD1. Germline V gene sequence: CDR1 MNHEY, CDR2 SVGAGI. The CDR3 sequence is 14 residues long. Unmatched junction bases numbered 7, after V lost 5 bases and J lost 7 bases. In DNA form, the CDR3 reads TGTGCCAGCAGTATCGACAGGGGGGCGTATACGCAGTATTTT. It translates to CASSIDRGAYTQYF.

The V call is TRBV19, the J call TRBJ2-3, with 9 bases fitting TRBD2. The CDR3 extends over 15 amino acids. Germline V gives CDR1 LNHDA, CDR2 SQIVND (reference sequence). V trimming: 2 bases; J trimming: 3 bases; junction bases outside the gene matches: 3. The CDR3 DNA reads as TGTGCCAGTAGTATAAGGGCGGGGGGGACAGATACGCAGTATTTT. This gives the protein CASSIRAGGTDTQYF.

V usage is TRBV7-9 and J usage is TRBJ2-7, with D maybe TRBD2 (6 bases). V lost 2 bases to trimming and J lost 1 base, with 24 bases between them. The CDR3 has 19 amino acids. The germline V gene encodes CDR1 SEHNR and CDR2 FQNEAQ (reference sequence). CDR3 sequence reads: CASSLSGVLVLPRSYEQYF. The CDR3 DNA reads TGTGCCAGCAGCTTATCGGGGGTTTTGGTCTTGCCAAGGTCCTACGAGCAGTACTTC.

This clone was recorded only once. V usage is TRBV5-1 and J usage is TRBJ2-7, with 9 nucleotides matching TRBD1. The CDR3 loop spans 15 amino acids. Germline assignment: CDR1 SGHRS and CDR2 YFSETQ. Losses at the gene ends were 0 bases for V and 2 bases for J; bases not matched to a gene: 3. This CDR3 reads CASSLEDRGAYEQYF. The CDR3 DNA sequence: TGCGCCAGCAGCTTGGAGGACAGGGGAGCCTACGAGCAGTACTTC.

J is TRBJ2-2 and V is TRBV11-2; D not certain. Trimming removed 2 bases from V and 0 bases from J, with 4 bases in between. Germline CDR1 is SGHAT and CDR2 is FQNNGV. This CDR3 has 14 residues. CDR3 nucleotides: TGTGCCAGCAGCTTAACTTCGAACACCGGGGAGCTGTTTTTT. Encoded protein: CASSLTSNTGELFF.

V gene TRBV7-9 combines with J gene TRBJ1-6, with D unclear. The V gene's germline CDR1 is SEHNR and CDR2 FQNEAQ (reference sequence). CDR3 length: 12 residues. The V gene lost 1 base and the J gene lost 11 bases, with 6 bases spanning the gap. CDR3 DNA: TGTGCCAGCAGCTTAGGAGGGACACCCCTCCACTTT. Protein sequence: CASSLGGTPLHF.

The chain uses TRBV28 and TRBJ1-4; 8 bases align to TRBD1. Germline CDR1 MDHEN, CDR2 SYDVKM. The junction had 10 bases not matched to a gene; V was cut back by 5 bases and J by 8 bases. CDR3 length equals 15 residues. The chain's CDR3 is CASSQTGGSGEKLFF. The CDR3 DNA is TGTGCCAGCAGTCAAACAGGGGGATCGGGAGAAAAACTGTTTTTT.

The genes are TRBV5-8 and TRBJ2-1; 8 nucleotides match TRBD1. The CDR3 spans 16 residues. From germline, CDR1 is SGHTS and CDR2 YDEGEE. J gave up 0 bases and V 4 bases, and 6 bases lay outside the gene matches. The CDR3, as DNA: TGTGCCAGCAGCCTACATACAGGGGGCTCCTACAATGAGCAGTTCTTC. It translates to CASSLHTGGSYNEQFF. The entire variable domain, with the rest obtained from reference TRBV5-8 and TRBJ2-1, is as follows: EAGVTQSPTHLIKTRGQQATLRCSPISGHTSVYWYQQALGLGLQFLLWYDEGEERNRGNFPPRFSGRQFPNYSSELNVNALELEDSALYLCASSLHTGGSYNEQFFGPGTRLTVL.

V gene TRBV6-6 combines with J gene TRBJ1-4, with 7 positions matching TRBD1. Germline loops: CDR1 MNHNY, CDR2 SVGAGI (reference sequence). The CDR3 totals 15 residues. With V trimmed by 2 bases and J by 1 base, 1 base remained unmatched. Here the CDR3 reads CASSYPGGTNEKLFF. Here the CDR3 DNA reads TGTGCCAGCAGTTACCCAGGGGGAACTAATGAAAAACTGTTTTTT.

V is TRBV5-1 and J is TRBJ2-7; weak D call: TRBD2 (5 bases). Trimming removed 0 bases from V and 5 bases from J, with 12 bases in between. Germline lookup yields CDR1 SGHRS and CDR2 YFSETQ. This CDR3 is built from 14 residues. The CDR3 sequence is CASSLVPGSDEQYF. The CDR3 DNA is TGCGCCAGCAGCTTGGTTCCGGGATCGGACGAGCAGTACTTC.

Written as DNA, the CDR3 is TGTGCCAGCAGGTTTAGCGGGACTGTATCCACCGGGGAGCTGTTTTTT. As protein: CASRFSGTVSTGELFF. The chain couples TRBV5-4 to TRBJ2-2; TRBD2 aligns across 8 bases. Germline V gives CDR1 SGHNT, CDR2 YYREEE (reference sequence). The CDR3 has 16 residues. V was pared by 5 bases and J by 4 bases, with 10 bases of the junction left unmatched.

The chain joins TRBV28 to TRBJ1-2; TRBD1 is a possible D gene (6 bases). This CDR3 comprises 15 residues. The V end lost 4 bases, the J end lost 4 bases, and 16 bases lay between the germline ends. The V gene's germline CDR1 is MDHEN and CDR2 SYDVKM. CDR3 nucleotides: TGTGCCAGCAGTTCGCAATCGGCAGGGGCCTATGGCTACACCTTC. Amino acids: CASSSQSAGAYGYTF.

The DNA for the CDR3 is TGTGCCAGCTCAGACACCGGGGAGCTGTTTTTT. This sequence encodes CASSDTGELFF. J is TRBJ2-2 and V is TRBV6-5; D gene unclear. The CDR3 contains 11 residues. Germline V gene lookup returns CDR1 MNHEY and CDR2 SVGAGI. Trimming removed 8 bases from V and 3 bases from J, with 4 bases in between.

This clone was seen once. This chain joins TRBV4-1 and TRBJ1-4, with 10 bases lining up with TRBD1. CDR3 length: 15 residues. Germline CDR1 reads MGHRA; CDR2 reads YSYEKL. The V gene end was trimmed by 1 base and the J gene end by 8 bases; junction bases not matched to a gene: 4. CDR3 in amino acids: CASSQADRGEEKLFF. CDR3 DNA: TGCGCCAGCAGCCAAGCGGACAGGGGGGAGGAAAAACTGTTTTTT.

This chain joins TRBV25-1 and TRBJ1-1; a weak D match, TRBD1 (6 bases). There are 14 residues in the CDR3. Trimming took off 8 bases at V and 7 bases at J, with 20 bases between the two ends. Germline V gives CDR1 MGHDK, CDR2 SYGVNS. The CDR3, as DNA: TGTGCCAGCCGTCCGGGGGGGCTGTCGGGTGAAGCTTTCTTT. Amino acids: CASRPGGLSGEAFF.

The gene calls are TRBV7-2 and TRBJ1-1; D may be TRBD1 (6 bases). Looked up from germline, CDR1 is SGHTA and CDR2 is FQGNSA. V shed 1 base and J shed 14 bases, with 26 bases lying between them. CDR3 length equals 16 residues. The DNA of the CDR3 is TGTGCCAGCAGCTTAGAGGCGGGGGGCGGGTTATTGCGCCCCTTCTTT. As protein: CASSLEAGGGLLRPFF.

The V gene is TRBV9, the J gene TRBJ2-7, with D maybe TRBD1 (6 bases). Trimming stripped 0 bases from V and 5 bases from J, with 9 bases between. From germline, CDR1 is SGDLS and CDR2 YYNGEE. The CDR3 extends over 13 amino acids. The CDR3 is CASSVAPGDEQYF. The CDR3 nucleotides are TGTGCCAGCAGCGTAGCCCCAGGGGACGAGCAGTACTTC.